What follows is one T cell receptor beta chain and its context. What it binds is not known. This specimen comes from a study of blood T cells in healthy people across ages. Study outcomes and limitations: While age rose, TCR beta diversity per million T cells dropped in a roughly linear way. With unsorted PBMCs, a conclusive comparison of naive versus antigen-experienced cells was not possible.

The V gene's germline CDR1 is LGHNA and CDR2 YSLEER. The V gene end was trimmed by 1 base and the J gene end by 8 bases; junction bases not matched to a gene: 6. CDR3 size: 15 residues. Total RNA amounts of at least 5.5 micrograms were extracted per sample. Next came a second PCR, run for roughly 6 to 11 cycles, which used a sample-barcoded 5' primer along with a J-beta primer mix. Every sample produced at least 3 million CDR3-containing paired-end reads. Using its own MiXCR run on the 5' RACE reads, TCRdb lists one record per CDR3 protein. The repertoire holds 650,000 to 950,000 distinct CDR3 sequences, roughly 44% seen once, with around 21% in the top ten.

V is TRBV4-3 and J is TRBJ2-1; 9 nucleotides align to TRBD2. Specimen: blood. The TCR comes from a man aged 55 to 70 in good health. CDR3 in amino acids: CASSQVRGGADEQFF. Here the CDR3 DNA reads TGCGCCAGCAGCCAAGTCCGCGGGGGGGCCGATGAGCAGTTCTTC.